A single sample is the source of the 5 T cell receptor beta chains below, sequenced in a study of blood T cell repertoires in COVID-19. The repertoire was sequenced with immunoSEQ multiplex PCR; TCRdb's copy has only in-frame clones and lacks some. The table records 210,000 or so clones, approximately 84% of them present only once. Specimen: peripheral blood. The receptors derive from a woman aged 70-85 years with active or convalescent COVID-19.

The genes are TRBV23-1 and TRBJ1-3, with 10 bases lining up with TRBD1. TRBV23-1 counts as an open reading frame of uncertain function. Losses at the gene ends were 1 base for V and 3 bases for J; bases not matched to a gene: 3. This CDR3 region has 16 residues. CDR3 in amino acids: CASSQYGQGGGNTIYF. CDR3 nucleotide sequence: TGCGCCAGCAGTCAATACGGACAGGGGGGTGGAAACACCATATATTTT.

The chain employs TRBV30 and TRBJ2-1, with TRBD2 matching over 7 bases. The CDR3 length is 15 residues. Trimming at V came to 2 bases and at J to 4 bases, leaving 8 bases not matched to a gene. CDR1 and CDR2 from the germline V gene are GTSNPN and SVGIG (reference sequence). Here the CDR3 DNA reads TGTGCCTGGAGTTCGTCTAGCGGCCGATACAATGAGCAGTTCTTC. Translated: CAWSSSSGRYNEQFF. Using reference TRBV30 and TRBJ2-1 for the parts outside the CDR3, the full variable domain is SQTIHQWPATLVQPVGSPLSLECTVEGTSNPNLYWYRQAAGRGLQLLFYSVGIGQISSEVPQNLSASRPQDRQFILSSKKLLLSDSGFYLCAWSSSSGRYNEQFFGPGTRLTVL.

CDR3 coding DNA: TGTGCCAGCAGCTTAGAGCGTAGCGGGAGACCCACAGATACGCAGTATTTT. Its protein is CASSLERSGRPTDTQYF. The chain carries TRBV7-8 and TRBJ2-3; 9 nucleotides agree with TRBD2. The CDR3 length is 17 residues. Per germline, CDR1 SGHVS and CDR2 FQNEAQ. Trimming at V came to 1 base and at J to 2 bases, leaving 7 bases not matched to a gene. Variable domain in full (rest from reference TRBV7-8 and TRBJ2-3): GAGVSQSPRYKVAKRGQDVALRCDPISGHVSLFWYQQALGQGPEFLTYFQNEAQLDKSGLPSDRFFAERPEGSVSTLKIQRTQQEDSAVYLCASSLERSGRPTDTQYFGPGTRLTVL.

This clone was observed a single time. The chain employs TRBV7-9 and TRBJ1-6; D gene ambiguous. The CDR3 is 14 residues long. CDR1 is SEHNR, CDR2 FQNEAQ, per germline (reference sequence). The germline V and J ends were trimmed by 1 base and 9 bases, with 10 bases remaining between them. CDR3 protein: CASSLDTQTSPLHF. In DNA, the CDR3 is TGTGCCAGCAGCTTAGACACCCAAACTTCACCCCTCCACTTT.

The rearrangement joins TRBV5-1 to TRBJ2-5, with D tentatively TRBD1 (5 bases). Trimming cost V 0 bases and J 1 base, with 10 bases left between them. CDR3 size: 15 residues. The germline gives CDR1 SGHRS, CDR2 YFSETQ. The CDR3 nucleotides read TGCGCCAGCAGCTTGGAAGTCAGGGCCCAAGAGACCCAGTACTTC. Residues: CASSLEVRAQETQYF.